This T cell receptor beta chain is drawn from a study of cytomegalovirus exposure and HLA in healthy donors. The PCR made use of 60 Vbeta and 13 Jbeta primers. In the original analysis: The authors later counted 70 million to 85 million unique TCR beta chains, 8.5 million to 13 million of them shared. Profiled with immunoSEQ multiplex PCR; TCRdb holds only in-frame clones, not every one. V, J and clone size derive from that table, while D and trimming were established from the DNA sequence. Counted here are 150,000 to 200,000 clones, roughly 90% occurring once; the ten biggest clones make up 0.2% to 0.3%. Germline CDR1 is PRHDT and CDR2 is FYEKMQ (reference sequence). The J segment lost 6 bases and the V segment lost 8 bases, leaving 14 bases of the junction unmatched. The CDR3 consists of 16 residues.

The source of this sequence is a girl less than two years old in good health and CMV-seronegative. The rearrangement uses TRBV13 and TRBJ2-1; TRBD2 agrees at 9 bases. Material for sequencing was PBMCs. CDR3 DNA sequence: TGTGCCAGCGCGGGGGGGGGACCGAGGGGGAGCAATGAGCAGTTCTTC. It translates to CASAGGGPRGSNEQFF. Based on the CDR3 plus reference TRBV13 and TRBJ2-1, the full variable domain is AAGVIQSPRHLIKEKRETATLKCYPIPRHDTVYWYQQGPGQDPQFLISFYEKMQSDKGSIPDRFSAQQFSDYHSELNMSSLELGDSALYFCASAGGGPRGSNEQFFGPGTRLTVL.